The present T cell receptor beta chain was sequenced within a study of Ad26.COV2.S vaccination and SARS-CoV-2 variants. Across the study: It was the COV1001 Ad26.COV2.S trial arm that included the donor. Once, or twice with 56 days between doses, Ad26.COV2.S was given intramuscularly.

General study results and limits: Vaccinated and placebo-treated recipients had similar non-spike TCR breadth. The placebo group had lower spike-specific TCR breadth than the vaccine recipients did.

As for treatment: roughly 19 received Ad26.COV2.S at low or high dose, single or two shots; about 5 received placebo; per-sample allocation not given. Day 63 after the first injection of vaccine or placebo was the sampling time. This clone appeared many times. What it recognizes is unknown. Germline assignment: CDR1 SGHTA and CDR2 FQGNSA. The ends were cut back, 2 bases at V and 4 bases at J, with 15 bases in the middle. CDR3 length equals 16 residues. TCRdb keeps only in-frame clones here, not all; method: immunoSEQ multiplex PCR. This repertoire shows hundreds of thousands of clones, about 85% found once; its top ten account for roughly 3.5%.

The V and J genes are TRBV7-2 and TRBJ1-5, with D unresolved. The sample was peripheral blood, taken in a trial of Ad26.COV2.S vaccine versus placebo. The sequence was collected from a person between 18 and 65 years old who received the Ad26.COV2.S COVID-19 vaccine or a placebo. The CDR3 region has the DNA TGTGCCAGCAGCTTATTTGGGATTCCGGGTAATCAGCCCCAGCATTTT. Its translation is CASSLFGIPGNQPQHF.